This T cell receptor (beta chain) originates from a study of identical twins. Whole-study results and caveats: Weaker excess twin sharing was observed in beta out-of-frame sequences. Twins shared out-of-frame alpha sequences with excess low generation probability.

This clonotype showed up just a few times. Its antigen is not identified. Losses at the gene ends were 6 bases for V and 6 bases for J; bases not matched to a gene: 3. This CDR3 spans 13 amino acids. Germline values: CDR1 LGHNA, CDR2 YSLEER. TCRdb re-analysed the 5' RACE reads in MiXCR, keeping a single row per CDR3 protein. The table records approximately 410,000 distinct CDR3 sequences, less than 20% of them present only once. The clonotype originates from a man over 45 in good health. The sequenced sample was naive T cells sorted from blood. The chain couples TRBV4-3 to TRBJ1-4; 8 bases fit TRBD1. The CDR3, as DNA: TGCGCCAGCAGGAGACAGGGGCATGAAAAACTGTTTTTT. This encodes CASRRQGHEKLFF.